The 9 T cell receptor beta chains below were found in one sample sequenced in a study of early T cells in non-severe SARS-CoV-2 infection. TCRdb fed the 5' RACE reads into MiXCR, producing one record per CDR3 protein. The sample records about 63,000 distinct CDR3 sequences, about an eighth being singletons. The sequenced sample consisted of whole blood. The receptors were sampled from an adult who was a healthcare worker with PCR-confirmed SARS-CoV-2 infection or an uninfected control (not recorded which).

This clonotype came up a few times. The rearrangement links TRBV5-4 to TRBJ2-7, with TRBD1 matching over 8 bases. The ends lost 2 bases at V and 3 bases at J; junction bases unmatched: 4. There are 14 residues in the CDR3. Germline values: CDR1 SGHNT, CDR2 YYREEE (reference sequence). The CDR3 here is CASSFQGAVYEQYF. The CDR3 nucleotides read TGTGCCAGCAGCTTCCAGGGGGCCGTCTACGAGCAGTACTTC.

To note about this clonotype: A read error is possible here, since a much larger clone lies one base away. The V call is TRBV11-2, the J call TRBJ2-3; TRBD1 matches at 9 bases. CDR1 is SGHAT and CDR2 is FQNNGV in the germline V gene. This CDR3 region has 14 residues. V was pared by 4 bases and J by 4 bases, with 3 bases of the junction left unmatched. The CDR3: CASSSTGGADTQYF. The CDR3 nucleotides are TGTGCCAGCAGCTCTACAGGGGGCGCAGATACGCAGTATTTT. The entire variable domain, with the rest obtained from reference TRBV11-2 and TRBJ2-3, is as follows: EAGVAQSPRYKIIEKRQSVAFWCNPISGHATLYWYQQILGQGPKLLIQFQNNGVVDDSQLPKDRFSAERLKGVDSTLKIQPAKLEDSAVYLCASSSTGGADTQYFGPGTRLTVL.

This clonotype was detected many times. The chain is built from TRBV20-1 and TRBJ1-5; D gene unclear. The CDR3 extends over 13 amino acids. Per the germline V gene, CDR1 is DFQATT and CDR2 is SNEGSKA (reference sequence). V was clipped by 0 bases and J by 9 bases, with 12 bases between them. Here the CDR3 reads CSAREAGNVPQHF. The CDR3 DNA reads as TGCAGTGCTAGAGAGGCCGGGAACGTGCCCCAGCATTTT.

This clonotype was seen more than once but under ten times. This sequence joins TRBV7-2 and TRBJ2-5; TRBD1 might be the D (5 bases). V was cut by 6 bases and J by 2 bases, with 13 bases left in between. CDR3 length equals 14 residues. Germline V CDR1 and CDR2: SGHTA, FQGNSA. CDR3 sequence: CASRVQGNQETQYF. Here the CDR3 DNA reads TGTGCCAGCAGGGTTCAGGGCAATCAAGAGACCCAGTACTTC.

The rearrangement joins TRBV28 to TRBJ2-2; 8 positions agree with TRBD1. Trimming removed 6 bases from V and 3 bases from J; junction bases left unmatched: 3. Germline CDR1 reads MDHEN; CDR2 reads SYDVKM. CDR3 length: 14 residues. The CDR3 DNA reads as TGTGCCAGCAGAGGACAGGGATACACCGGGGAGCTGTTTTTT. Protein product: CASRGQGYTGELFF. The variable domain in full, with the rest retrieved from reference TRBV28 and TRBJ2-2, is DVKVTQSSRYLVKRTGEKVFLECVQDMDHENMFWYRQDPGLGLRLIYFSYDVKMKEKGDIPEGYSVSREKKERFSLILESASTNQTSMYLCASRGQGYTGELFFGEGSRLTVL.

This clonotype was picked up many times. The CDR3 DNA reads TGTGCCAGCAGAGAGACAGGGGGCGGAACCAATGAGCAGTTCTTC. Its translation: CASRETGGGTNEQFF. The chain carries TRBV6-2 or TRBV6-3 and TRBJ2-1, with TRBD1 matching over 10 bases. V gave up 6 bases and J gave up 6 bases; unmatched junction bases: 8. CDR3 length equals 15 residues. Germline values: CDR1 MNHEY, CDR2 SVGEGT.

The table lists this clonotype with a few counts. The CDR3 nucleotides read TGCAGCGTTTTCCTGGAGGCAGGGATGGAAGAAAAACTGTTTTTT. This translates into CSVFLEAGMEEKLFF. J is TRBJ1-4 and V is TRBV29-1; D perhaps matches TRBD1 (5 bases). Germline loops: CDR1 SQVTM, CDR2 ANQGSEA. Trimming pared 5 bases from V and 8 bases from J, leaving 21 bases between. This CDR3 comprises 15 residues.

This clonotype was observed a few times. The genes are TRBV6-5 and TRBJ1-1; D possibly corresponds to TRBD1 (5 bases). V was clipped by 7 bases and J by 5 bases, with 20 bases between them. Germline loops: CDR1 MNHEY, CDR2 SVGAGI. This CDR3 has 15 amino acids. Here the CDR3 reads CASTLNRRGGTEAFF. The CDR3 DNA reads TGTGCCAGCACCCTGAATCGTAGGGGTGGAACTGAAGCTTTCTTT.

This clonotype was counted ten times or more. The genes are TRBV4-1 and TRBJ2-7; D possibly corresponds to TRBD1 (6 bases). V was cut by 2 bases and J by 0 bases, with 17 bases left in between. Germline CDR1 MGHRA, CDR2 YSYEKL. The CDR3 is 17 amino acids. The CDR3 sequence: CASSQPSDRTSSYEQYF. The CDR3 DNA is TGCGCCAGCAGCCAACCCTCGGACAGAACTAGCTCCTACGAGCAGTACTTC.